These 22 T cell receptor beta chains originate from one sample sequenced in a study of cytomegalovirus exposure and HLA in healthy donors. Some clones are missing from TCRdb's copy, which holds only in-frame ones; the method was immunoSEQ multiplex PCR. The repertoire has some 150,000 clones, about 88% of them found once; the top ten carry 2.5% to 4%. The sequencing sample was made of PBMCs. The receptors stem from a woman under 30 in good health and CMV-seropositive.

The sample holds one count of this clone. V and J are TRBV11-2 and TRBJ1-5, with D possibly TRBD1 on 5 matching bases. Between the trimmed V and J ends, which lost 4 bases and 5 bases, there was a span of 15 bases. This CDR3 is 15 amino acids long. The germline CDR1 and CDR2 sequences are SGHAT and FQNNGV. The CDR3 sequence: CASSSDSGWDQPQHF. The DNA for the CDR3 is TGTGCCAGCAGCTCCGATTCAGGGTGGGATCAGCCCCAGCATTTT.

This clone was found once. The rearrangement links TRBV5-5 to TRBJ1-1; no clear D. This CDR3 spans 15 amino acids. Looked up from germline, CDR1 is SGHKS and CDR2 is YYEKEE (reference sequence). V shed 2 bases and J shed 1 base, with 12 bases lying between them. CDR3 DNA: TGTGCCAGCAGCTTTCTGGGCCGGGGGAACACTGAAGCTTTCTTT. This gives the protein CASSFLGRGNTEAFF. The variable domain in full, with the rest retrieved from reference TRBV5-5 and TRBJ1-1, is DAGVTQSPTHLIKTRGQQVTLRCSPISGHKSVSWYQQVLGQGPQFIFQYYEKEERGRGNFPDRFSARQFPNYSSELNVNALLLGDSALYLCASSFLGRGNTEAFFGQGTRLTVV.

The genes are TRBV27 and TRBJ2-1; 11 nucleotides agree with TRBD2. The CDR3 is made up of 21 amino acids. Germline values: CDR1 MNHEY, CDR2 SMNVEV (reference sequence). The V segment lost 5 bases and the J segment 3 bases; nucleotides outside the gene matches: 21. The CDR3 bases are TGTGCCAGCAGTGCCGACGTTACTAGCGGGAGACCCTCAACCGTCTACAATGAGCAGTTCTTC. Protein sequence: CASSADVTSGRPSTVYNEQFF.

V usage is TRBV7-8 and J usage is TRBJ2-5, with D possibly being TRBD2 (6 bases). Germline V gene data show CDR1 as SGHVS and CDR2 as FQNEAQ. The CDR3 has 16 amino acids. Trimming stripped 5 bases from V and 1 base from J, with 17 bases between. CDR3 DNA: TGTGCCAGCAGCCCGGGCGTAGCGGAGGGCCAAGAGACCCAGTACTTC. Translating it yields CASSPGVAEGQETQYF. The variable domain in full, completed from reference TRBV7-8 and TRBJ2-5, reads GAGVSQSPRYKVAKRGQDVALRCDPISGHVSLFWYQQALGQGPEFLTYFQNEAQLDKSGLPSDRFFAERPEGSVSTLKIQRTQQEDSAVYLCASSPGVAEGQETQYFGPGTRLLVL.

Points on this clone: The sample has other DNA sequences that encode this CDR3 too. This CDR3 reads CASSVEGGGNEQFF. The CDR3 bases are TGTGCCAGCAGCGTAGAAGGCGGGGGTAATGAGCAGTTCTTC. The chain recombines TRBV9 with TRBJ2-1, with 7 bases fitting TRBD2. V was clipped by 0 bases and J by 7 bases; unmatched bases: 4. This CDR3 is built from 14 residues. Per the germline V gene, CDR1 is SGDLS and CDR2 is YYNGEE.

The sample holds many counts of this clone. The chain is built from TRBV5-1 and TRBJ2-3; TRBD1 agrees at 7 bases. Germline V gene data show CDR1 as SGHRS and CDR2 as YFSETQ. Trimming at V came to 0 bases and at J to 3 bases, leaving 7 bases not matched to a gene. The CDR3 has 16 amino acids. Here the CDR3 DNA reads TGCGCCAGCAGCTTGGGGCCGGGACAGACAACAGATACGCAGTATTTT. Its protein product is CASSLGPGQTTDTQYF. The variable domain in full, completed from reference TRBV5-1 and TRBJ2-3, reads KAGVTQTPRYLIKTRGQQVTLSCSPISGHRSVSWYQQTPGQGLQFLFEYFSETQRNKGNFPGRFSGRQFSNSRSEMNVSTLELGDSALYLCASSLGPGQTTDTQYFGPGTRLTVL.

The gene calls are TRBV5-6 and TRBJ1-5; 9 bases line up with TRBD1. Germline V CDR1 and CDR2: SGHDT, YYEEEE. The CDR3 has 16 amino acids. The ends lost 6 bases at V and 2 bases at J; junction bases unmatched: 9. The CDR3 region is CASTNRGLMGNQPQHF. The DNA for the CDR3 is TGTGCCAGCACTAACAGGGGGCTGATGGGCAATCAGCCCCAGCATTTT. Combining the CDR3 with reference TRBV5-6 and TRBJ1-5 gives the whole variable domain DAGVTQSPTHLIKTRGQQVTLRCSPKSGHDTVSWYQQALGQGPQFIFQYYEEEERQRGNFPDRFSGHQFPNYSSELNVNALLLGDSALYLCASTNRGLMGNQPQHFGDGTRLSIL.

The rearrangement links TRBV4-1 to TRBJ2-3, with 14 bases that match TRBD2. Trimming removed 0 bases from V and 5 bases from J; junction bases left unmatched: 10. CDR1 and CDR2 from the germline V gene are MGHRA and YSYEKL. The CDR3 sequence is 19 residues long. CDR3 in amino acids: CASSQDRRGTSGRIDTQYF. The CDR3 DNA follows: TGCGCCAGCAGCCAAGACAGGAGAGGGACTAGCGGGAGAATAGATACGCAGTATTTT.

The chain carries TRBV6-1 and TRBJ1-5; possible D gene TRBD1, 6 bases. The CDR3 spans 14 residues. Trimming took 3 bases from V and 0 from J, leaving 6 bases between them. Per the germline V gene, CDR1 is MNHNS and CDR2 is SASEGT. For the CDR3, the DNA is TGTGCCAGCAGTGACAGGGGTAGCAATCAGCCCCAGCATTTT. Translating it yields CASSDRGSNQPQHF.

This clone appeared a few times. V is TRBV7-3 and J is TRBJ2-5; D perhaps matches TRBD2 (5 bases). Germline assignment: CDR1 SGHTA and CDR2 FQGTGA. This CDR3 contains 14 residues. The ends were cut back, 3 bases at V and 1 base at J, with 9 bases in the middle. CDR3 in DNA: TGTGCCAGCAGCTTTCTCGGAGGCCAAGAGACCCAGTACTTC. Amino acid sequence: CASSFLGGQETQYF.

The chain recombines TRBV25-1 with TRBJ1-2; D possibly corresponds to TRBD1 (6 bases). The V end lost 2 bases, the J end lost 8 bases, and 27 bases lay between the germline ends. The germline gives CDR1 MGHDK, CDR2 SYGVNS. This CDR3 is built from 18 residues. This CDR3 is CASSEHFSPPGGRGGYTF. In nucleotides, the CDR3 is TGTGCCAGCAGTGAACATTTTTCCCCCCCCGGGGGGCGGGGGGGCTACACCTTC.

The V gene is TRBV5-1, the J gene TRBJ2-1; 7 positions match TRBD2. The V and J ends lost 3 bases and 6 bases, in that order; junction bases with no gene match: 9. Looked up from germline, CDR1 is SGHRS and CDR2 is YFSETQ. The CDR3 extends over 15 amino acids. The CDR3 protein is CASSWGGTTLNEQFF. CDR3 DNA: TGCGCCAGCAGCTGGGGGGGGACTACCCTCAATGAGCAGTTCTTC.

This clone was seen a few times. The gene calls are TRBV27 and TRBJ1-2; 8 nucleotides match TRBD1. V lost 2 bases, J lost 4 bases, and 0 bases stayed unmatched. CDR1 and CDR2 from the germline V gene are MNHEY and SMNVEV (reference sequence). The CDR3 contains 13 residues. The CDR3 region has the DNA TGTGCCAGCAGTTTAGACAGGGGCTATGGCTACACCTTC. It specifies CASSLDRGYGYTF.

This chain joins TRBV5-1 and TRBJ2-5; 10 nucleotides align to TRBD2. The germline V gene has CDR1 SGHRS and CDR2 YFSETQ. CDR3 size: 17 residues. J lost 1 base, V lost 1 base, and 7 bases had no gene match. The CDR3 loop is CASSLQPSGSFQETQYF. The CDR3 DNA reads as TGCGCCAGCAGCTTGCAACCTAGCGGGAGTTTCCAAGAGACCCAGTACTTC.

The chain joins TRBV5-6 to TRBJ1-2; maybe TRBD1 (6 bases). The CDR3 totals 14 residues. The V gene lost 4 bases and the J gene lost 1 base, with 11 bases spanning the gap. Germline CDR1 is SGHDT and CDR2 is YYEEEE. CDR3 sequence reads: CASSVGQLNYGYTF. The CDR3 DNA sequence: TGTGCCAGCAGCGTCGGACAGCTTAACTATGGCTACACCTTC. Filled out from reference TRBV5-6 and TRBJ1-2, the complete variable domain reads DAGVTQSPTHLIKTRGQQVTLRCSPKSGHDTVSWYQQALGQGPQFIFQYYEEEERQRGNFPDRFSGHQFPNYSSELNVNALLLGDSALYLCASSVGQLNYGYTFGSGTRLTVV.

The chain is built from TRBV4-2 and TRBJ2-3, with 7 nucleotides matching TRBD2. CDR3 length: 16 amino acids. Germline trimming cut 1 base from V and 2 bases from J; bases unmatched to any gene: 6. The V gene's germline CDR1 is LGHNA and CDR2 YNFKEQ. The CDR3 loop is CASSQGGRGPTDTQYF. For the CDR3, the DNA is TGTGCCAGCAGCCAAGGAGGGAGGGGCCCCACAGATACGCAGTATTTT.

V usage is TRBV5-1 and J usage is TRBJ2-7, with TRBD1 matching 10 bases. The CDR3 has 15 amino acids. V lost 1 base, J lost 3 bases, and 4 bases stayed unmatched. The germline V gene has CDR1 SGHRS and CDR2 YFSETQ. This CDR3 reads CASSLWTGGGYEQYF. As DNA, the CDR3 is TGCGCCAGCAGCTTGTGGACAGGGGGAGGCTACGAGCAGTACTTC.

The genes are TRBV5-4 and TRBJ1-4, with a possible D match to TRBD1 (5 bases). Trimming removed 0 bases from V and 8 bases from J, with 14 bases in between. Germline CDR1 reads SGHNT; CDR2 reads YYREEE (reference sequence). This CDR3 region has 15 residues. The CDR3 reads CASSLGQLPFEKLFF. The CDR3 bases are TGTGCCAGCAGCTTGGGACAGCTTCCCTTCGAAAAACTGTTTTTT.

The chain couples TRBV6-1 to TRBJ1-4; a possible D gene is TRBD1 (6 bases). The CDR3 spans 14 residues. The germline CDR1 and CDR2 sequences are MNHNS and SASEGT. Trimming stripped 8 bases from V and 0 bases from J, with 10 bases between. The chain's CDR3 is CASETGSTNEKLFF. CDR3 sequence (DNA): TGTGCCAGCGAAACAGGGTCAACTAATGAAAAACTGTTTTTT.

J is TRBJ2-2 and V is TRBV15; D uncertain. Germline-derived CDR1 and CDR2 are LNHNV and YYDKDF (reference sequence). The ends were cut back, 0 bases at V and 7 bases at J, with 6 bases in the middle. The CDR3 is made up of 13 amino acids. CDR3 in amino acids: CATSRDNSGELFF. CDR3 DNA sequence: TGTGCCACCAGCAGAGATAATAGCGGGGAGCTGTTTTTT. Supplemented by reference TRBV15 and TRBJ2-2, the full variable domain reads DAMVIQNPRYQVTQFGKPVTLSCSQTLNHNVMYWYQQKSSQAPKLLFHYYDKDFNNEADTPDNFQSRRPNTSFCFLDIRSPGLGDTAMYLCATSRDNSGELFFGEGSRLTVL.

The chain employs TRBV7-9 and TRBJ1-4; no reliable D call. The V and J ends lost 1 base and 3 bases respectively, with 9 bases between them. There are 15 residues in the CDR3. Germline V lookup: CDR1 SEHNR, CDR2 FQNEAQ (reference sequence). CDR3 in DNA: TGTGCCAGCAGCTTAGGCGAGGTGGCTAATGAAAAACTGTTTTTT. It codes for CASSLGEVANEKLFF.

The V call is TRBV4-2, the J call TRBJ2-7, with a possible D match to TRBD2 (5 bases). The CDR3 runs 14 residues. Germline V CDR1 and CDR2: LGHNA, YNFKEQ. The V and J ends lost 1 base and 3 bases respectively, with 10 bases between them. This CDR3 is CASSQVGSVYEQYF. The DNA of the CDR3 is TGTGCCAGCAGCCAAGTGGGGAGCGTCTACGAGCAGTACTTC.